A single sample gave rise to the 14 T cell receptor beta chains below, sequenced in a study of relationships among human T cell subsets. Semiquantitative ARM-PCR amplified T cell receptor alpha and beta CDR3 regions from mRNA. Exponential amplification used communal superprimers after tagged nested gene-specific primers in ARM-PCR. TCRdb reanalysed the multiplex PCR reads using MiXCR and keeps one entry per CDR3 protein. Of some 4,600 distinct CDR3 sequences listed, nearly 80% were seen once; the top ten hold approximately 29%. The sequenced material came from total T cells sorted from blood. These receptors were obtained from a man in his forties in good health.

The chain employs TRBV11-1 and TRBJ1-1; D call uncertain. The CDR3 loop spans 12 amino acids. Per germline, CDR1 SGHAT and CDR2 FQDESV (reference sequence). Trimming took off 3 bases at V and 10 bases at J, with 12 bases between the two ends. The DNA for the CDR3 is TGTGCCAGCAGCTTTCCGGGCATGGTAGCTTTCTTT. Translated: CASSFPGMVAFF.

The rearrangement joins TRBV6-1 to TRBJ2-1; D is unclear. Trimming pared 3 bases from V and 9 bases from J, leaving 15 bases between. CDR3 length equals 14 residues. Germline V gene sequence: CDR1 MNHNS, CDR2 SASEGT. The CDR3 sequence is CASSDGWSQSEQFF. As DNA, the CDR3 is TGTGCCAGCAGTGATGGGTGGTCCCAATCTGAGCAGTTCTTC.

This clonotype was recorded a few times. The chain has TRBV19 and TRBJ2-4, with 7 nucleotides matching TRBD2. This CDR3 region has 13 residues. Germline V CDR1 and CDR2: LNHDA, SQIVND (reference sequence). The V gene end was trimmed by 5 bases and the J gene end by 9 bases; junction bases not matched to a gene: 7. CDR3 in amino acids: CASSPGLVGIQYF. As DNA, the CDR3 is TGTGCCAGTAGTCCAGGACTAGTAGGCATTCAGTACTTC.

There are a few counts of this clonotype. The J gene is TRBJ1-6, the V gene TRBV20-1, with D possibly being TRBD1 (5 bases). Deletions cut 2 bases from V and 8 bases from J, with 13 bases between. The CDR3 sequence is 14 residues long. The germline V gene has CDR1 DFQATT and CDR2 SNEGSKA (reference sequence). For the CDR3, the DNA is TGCAGTGCTAGACAGGGTACCATTTATTCACCCCTCCACTTT. Its protein product is CSARQGTIYSPLHF.

This chain connects TRBV14 to TRBJ2-4, with 13 bases that match TRBD2. With 0 bases clipped from V and 8 bases from J, the junction kept 4 bases outside the gene matches. The CDR3 spans 16 residues. Germline CDR1 is SGHDN and CDR2 is FVKESK. The CDR3, as DNA: TGTGCCAGCAGCCAAGATGAACTAGCGGGAGGGTACATTCAGTACTTC. Translating gives CASSQDELAGGYIQYF. The full variable domain, completed using reference TRBV14 and TRBJ2-4, is EAGVTQFPSHSVIEKGQTVTLRCDPISGHDNLYWYRRVMGKEIKFLLHFVKESKQDESGMPNNRFLAERTGGTYSTLKVQPAELEDSGVYFCASSQDELAGGYIQYFGAGTRLSVL.

The V and J genes are TRBV3-1 and TRBJ1-5; TRBD1 aligns across 7 bases. The V and J ends lost 3 bases and 3 bases, in that order; junction bases with no gene match: 5. Per germline, CDR1 LGHDT and CDR2 YNNKEL (reference sequence). The CDR3 extends over 15 amino acids. For the CDR3, the DNA is TGTGCCAGCAGCCAGCAGGGGGGGAACAATCAGCCCCAGCATTTT. It is translated as CASSQQGGNNQPQHF.

V usage is TRBV6-5 and J usage is TRBJ2-7; 10 bases match TRBD2. Looked up from germline, CDR1 is MNHEY and CDR2 is SVGAGI. V was clipped by 8 bases and J by 0 bases; unmatched bases: 4. The CDR3 is made up of 14 amino acids. CDR3 DNA sequence: TGTGCCAGCTCTAGCGGGGGCCGCTCCTACGAGCAGTACTTC. Translation gives CASSSGGRSYEQYF.

The chain links TRBV5-1 to TRBJ2-7; 8 nucleotides align to TRBD2. V trimming: 2 bases; J trimming: 7 bases; junction bases outside the gene matches: 5. In germline, CDR1 is SGHRS, CDR2 YFSETQ. The CDR3 runs to 13 residues. As DNA, the CDR3 is TGCGCCAGCAGCTTACGGGAGGGCCGTGAGCAGTACTTC. It specifies CASSLREGREQYF.

The chain recombines TRBV28 with TRBJ1-2; 7 bases fit TRBD1. V lost 5 bases to trimming and J lost 7 bases; unmatched junction nucleotides: 10. This CDR3 contains 14 residues. From germline, CDR1 is MDHEN and CDR2 SYDVKM. The CDR3 nucleotides are TGTGCCAGCAGTAAGGGGGCCGGCGTGGGTGGCTACACCTTC. Amino acids: CASSKGAGVGGYTF.

This chain joins TRBV14 and TRBJ1-6, with D uncertain. This CDR3 is built from 13 residues. The V and J ends lost 4 bases and 8 bases respectively, with 9 bases between them. The V gene's germline CDR1 is SGHDN and CDR2 FVKESK. The CDR3 DNA is TGTGCCAGCAGCCCAGGATTCGATTCACCCCTCCACTTT. As protein: CASSPGFDSPLHF.

V gene TRBV14 combines with J gene TRBJ2-3; no firm D call. The CDR3 totals 15 residues. CDR1 is SGHDN and CDR2 is FVKESK in the germline V gene. Trimming cost V 4 bases and J 4 bases, with 15 bases left between them. CDR3 coding DNA: TGTGCCAGCAGCCCCCGGGCGAGCAGAGCAGATACGCAGTATTTT. Translation: CASSPRASRADTQYF.

Remarks on this clonotype: Germline and junction disagree at one end, which may indicate a read error. The chain recombines TRBV20-1 with TRBJ1-1; D is undetermined. Germline V gives CDR1 DFQATT, CDR2 SNEGSKA (reference sequence). The CDR3 loop spans 13 amino acids. CDR3 bases: TGCAGTGCCACTGGACCTATGAACCCTGAAGCTTTCTTT. Protein product: CSATGPMNPEAFF.

The rearrangement uses TRBV12-3 or TRBV12-4 and TRBJ2-5; 11 bases are a match to TRBD1. The CDR3 loop spans 16 amino acids. Germline trimming cut 2 bases from V and 1 base from J; bases unmatched to any gene: 3. The CDR3 loop reads CASSLPGTGGQETQYF. CDR3 sequence (DNA): TGTGCCAGCAGTTTACCCGGGACAGGGGGCCAAGAGACCCAGTACTTC.

CDR3 DNA sequence: TGTGCCACCAGCAGAGAGGTGGCGGCCTTGGAGACCCAGTACTTC. Translation: CATSREVAALETQYF. This chain uses TRBV15 with TRBJ2-5; D gene ambiguous. V gave up 0 bases and J gave up 5 bases, with 13 bases separating them. This CDR3 contains 15 residues. Germline V gives CDR1 LNHNV, CDR2 YYDKDF (reference sequence).